This TCR beta chain comes out of a study of CD8 T cells in ankylosing spondylitis. Library preparation for TCR beta used quantitative 5'-RACE with molecular barcodes. TCRdb independently ran MiXCR on the 5' RACE reads; one entry per CDR3 protein. The data show approximately 500,000 distinct CDR3 sequences, about an eighth seen once. Germline CDR1 is SGHTA and CDR2 is FQGNSA. The CDR3 spans 14 residues. The V and J ends lost 5 bases and 0 bases respectively, with 10 bases between them. This clonotype was counted a few times. Antigen specificity is unknown. Broader study findings: Within ankylosing spondylitis blood, a TCR beta motif made up of seven or eight highly homologous variants appeared to be characteristic.

The source of this sequence is a male donor with ankylosing spondylitis. Sequenced material: blood, either unsorted or a sorted T cell fraction (not recorded which). The chain joins TRBV7-2 to TRBJ2-5; tentative D call: TRBD2 (6 bases). CDR3 sequence (DNA): TGTGCCAGCAGCACCCGGGGGAACCAAGAGACCCAGTACTTC. Amino acids: CASSTRGNQETQYF.